This paragraph reports one T cell receptor (beta chain). Generated by immunoSEQ multiplex PCR, the TCRdb table keeps only in-frame clones and is missing some. The table records hundreds of thousands of clones, 80% to 90% of them present only once. The entry originates in a study of blood T cell repertoires in COVID-19. Study summary: There were acute and convalescent COVID-19 samples, and they came from the United States, Italy and Spain. PBMCs, B-cell-depleted T cells, or T cells provided the cDNA or gDNA that made up the material.

The CDR3 spans 14 residues. Germline V gene sequence: CDR1 KGHSH, CDR2 LQKENI. V lost 2 bases, J lost 5 bases, and 12 bases lay in between. Sequences were obtained from PBMCs or T cells enriched from blood (not recorded which). This clonotype was sampled from a man in his thirties or forties who had recovered from COVID-19. The chain joins TRBV18 to TRBJ1-1; D unclear. The CDR3 spells CASSPSDLRTEAFF. CDR3 sequence (DNA): TGTGCCAGCTCACCAAGCGACCTTAGGACTGAAGCTTTCTTT.